This TCR beta chain came from a study of Ad26.COV2.S vaccination and SARS-CoV-2 variants. Profiling relied on immunoSEQ multiplex PCR, and the TCRdb table lists in-frame clones only, not all of them. The data hold about 450,000 clones, with 75% to 90% observed a single time. Of note for this clone: Antigen unknown.

Study outcomes and limitations: Spike-specific responses of CD8+ and CD4+ T cells were reported to display substantial breadth after vaccination.

CDR1 and CDR2 from the germline V gene are GTSNPN and SVGIG (reference sequence). Trimming removed 2 bases from V and 0 bases from J, with 18 bases in between. The CDR3 runs to 17 residues. Treatment: some 20 received Ad26.COV2.S at low or high dose, single or two shots; several received placebo; per-sample allocation not given. Sampling was done on day 63 after the first vaccine or placebo injection. The sequence was collected from a person aged 18-60 years who received the Ad26.COV2.S COVID-19 vaccine or a placebo. This chain connects TRBV30 to TRBJ2-3, with D tentatively TRBD1 (5 bases). Material: peripheral blood, obtained in a trial of Ad26.COV2.S vaccine versus placebo. The DNA for the CDR3 is TGTGCCTGGAGTCCTATCGAAATGACAGAGAGCACAGATACGCAGTATTTT. This codes for CAWSPIEMTESTDTQYF.